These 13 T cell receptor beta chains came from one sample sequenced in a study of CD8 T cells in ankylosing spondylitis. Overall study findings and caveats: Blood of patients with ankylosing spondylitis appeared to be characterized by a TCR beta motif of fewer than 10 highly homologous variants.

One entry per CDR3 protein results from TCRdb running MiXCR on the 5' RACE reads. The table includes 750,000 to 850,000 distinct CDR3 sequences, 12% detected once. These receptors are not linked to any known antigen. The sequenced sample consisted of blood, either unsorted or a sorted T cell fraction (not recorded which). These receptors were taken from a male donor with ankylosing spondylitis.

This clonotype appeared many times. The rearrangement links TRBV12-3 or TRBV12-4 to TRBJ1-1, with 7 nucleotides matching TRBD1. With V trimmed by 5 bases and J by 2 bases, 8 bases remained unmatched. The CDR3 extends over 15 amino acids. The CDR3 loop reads CASSPWDRRNTEAFF. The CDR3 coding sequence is TGTGCCAGCAGTCCCTGGGACAGAAGAAACACTGAAGCTTTCTTT.

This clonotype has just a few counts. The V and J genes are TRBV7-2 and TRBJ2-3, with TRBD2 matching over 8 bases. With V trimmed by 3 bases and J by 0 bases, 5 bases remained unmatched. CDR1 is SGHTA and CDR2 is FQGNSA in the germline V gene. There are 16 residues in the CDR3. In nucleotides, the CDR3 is TGTGCCAGCAGCTTGGATACTAGCGGAAGCACAGATACGCAGTATTTT. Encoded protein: CASSLDTSGSTDTQYF. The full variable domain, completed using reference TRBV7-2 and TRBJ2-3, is GAGVSQSPSNKVTEKGKDVELRCDPISGHTALYWYRQSLGQGLEFLIYFQGNSAPDKSGLPSDRFSAERTGGSVSTLTIQRTQQEDSAVYLCASSLDTSGSTDTQYFGPGTRLTVL.

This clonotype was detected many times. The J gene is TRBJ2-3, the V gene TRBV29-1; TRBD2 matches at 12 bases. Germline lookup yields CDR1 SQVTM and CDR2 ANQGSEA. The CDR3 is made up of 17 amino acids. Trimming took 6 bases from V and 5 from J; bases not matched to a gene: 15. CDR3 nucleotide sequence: TGCAGCGTCCGGCCAAGACTAGCGGGAGTTAAAGGAGATACGCAGTATTTT. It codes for CSVRPRLAGVKGDTQYF.

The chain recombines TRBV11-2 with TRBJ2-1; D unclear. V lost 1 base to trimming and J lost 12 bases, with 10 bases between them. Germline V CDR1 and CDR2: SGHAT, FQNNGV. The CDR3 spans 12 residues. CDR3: CASSLVRVGQFF. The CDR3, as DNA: TGTGCCAGCAGCTTAGTTAGGGTCGGGCAGTTCTTC.

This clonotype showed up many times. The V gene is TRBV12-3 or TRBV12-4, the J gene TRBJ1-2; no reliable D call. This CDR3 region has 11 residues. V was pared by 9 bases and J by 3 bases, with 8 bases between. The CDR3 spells CASGLDYGYTF. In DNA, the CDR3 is TGTGCCAGTGGACTGGACTATGGCTACACCTTC.

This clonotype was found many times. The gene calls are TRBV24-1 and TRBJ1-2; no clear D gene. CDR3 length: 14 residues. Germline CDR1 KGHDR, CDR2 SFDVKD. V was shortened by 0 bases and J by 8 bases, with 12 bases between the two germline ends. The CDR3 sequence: CATSDLGHDGGYTF. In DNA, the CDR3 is TGTGCCACCAGTGATTTGGGGCATGACGGCGGCTACACCTTC.

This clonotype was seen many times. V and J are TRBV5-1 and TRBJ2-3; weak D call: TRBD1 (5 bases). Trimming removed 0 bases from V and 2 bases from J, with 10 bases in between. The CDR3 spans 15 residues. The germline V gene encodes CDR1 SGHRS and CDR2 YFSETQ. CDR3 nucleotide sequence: TGCGCCAGCAGCTTGGTAGGCAGGGTCACAGATACGCAGTATTTT. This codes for CASSLVGRVTDTQYF.

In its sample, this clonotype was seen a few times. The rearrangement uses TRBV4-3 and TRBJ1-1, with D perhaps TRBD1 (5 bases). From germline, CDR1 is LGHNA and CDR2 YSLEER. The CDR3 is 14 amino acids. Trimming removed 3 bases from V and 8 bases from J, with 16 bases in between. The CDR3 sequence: CASSQERGPREAFF. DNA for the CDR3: TGCGCCAGCAGCCAGGAAAGGGGCCCACGAGAAGCTTTCTTT.

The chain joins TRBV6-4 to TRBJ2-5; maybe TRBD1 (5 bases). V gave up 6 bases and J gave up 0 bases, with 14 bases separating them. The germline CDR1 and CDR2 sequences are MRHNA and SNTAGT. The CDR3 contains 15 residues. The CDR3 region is CASSETANYQETQYF. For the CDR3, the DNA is TGTGCCAGCAGCGAGACAGCTAACTACCAAGAGACCCAGTACTTC.

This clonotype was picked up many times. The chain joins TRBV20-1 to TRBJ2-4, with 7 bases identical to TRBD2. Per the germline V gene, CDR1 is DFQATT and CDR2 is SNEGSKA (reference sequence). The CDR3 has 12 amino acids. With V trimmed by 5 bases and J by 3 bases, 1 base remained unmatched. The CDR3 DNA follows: TGCAGTGCTTGGGACTACAAAAACATTCAGTACTTC. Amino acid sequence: CSAWDYKNIQYF.

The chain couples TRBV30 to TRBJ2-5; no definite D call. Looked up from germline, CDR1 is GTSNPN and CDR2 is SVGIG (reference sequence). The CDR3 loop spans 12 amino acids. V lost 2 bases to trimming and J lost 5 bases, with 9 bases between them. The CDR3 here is CAWSLGRETQYF. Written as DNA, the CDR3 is TGTGCCTGGAGTTTGGGTAGGGAGACCCAGTACTTC.

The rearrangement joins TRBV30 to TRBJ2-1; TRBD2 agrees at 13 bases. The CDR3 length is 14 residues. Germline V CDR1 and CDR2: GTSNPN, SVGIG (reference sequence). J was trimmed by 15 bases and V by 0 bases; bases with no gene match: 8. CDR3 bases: TGTGCCTGGAGTGTACTAGCGGGGGGGCCAGGTACGTTCTTC. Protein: CAWSVLAGGPGTFF.

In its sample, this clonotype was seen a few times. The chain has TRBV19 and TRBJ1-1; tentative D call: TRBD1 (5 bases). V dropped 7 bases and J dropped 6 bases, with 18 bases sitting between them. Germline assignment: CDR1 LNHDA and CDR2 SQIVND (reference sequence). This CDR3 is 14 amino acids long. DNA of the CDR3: TGTGCCAGTACTCCCCCCGGCAGGGCGGCTGAAGCTTTCTTT. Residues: CASTPPGRAAEAFF.